This TCR beta chain comes out of a study of blood T cell repertoires in COVID-19. Looking at the study overall: PBMCs, B-cell-depleted T cells, or T cells provided the cDNA or gDNA that made up the material.

Source study methods: Amplification of reference gene primers was used by the study to estimate nucleated cell counts. Assay: immunoSEQ multiplex PCR; the TCRdb copy retains only in-frame clones and omits some. V, J and clone size derive from that table, while D and trimming were established from the DNA sequence. The sample holds 130,000 to 150,000 clones, approximately 84% seen once. Sequencing used peripheral blood. This TCR derives from a woman of 80 years or more in a cohort sampled during active or convalescent COVID-19.

The CDR3 is CASSKNRLTYSGNTIYF. CDR3 coding DNA: TGTGCCAGCAGCAAAAACCGTTTGACATACTCTGGAAACACCATATATTTT. The chain joins TRBV21-1 to TRBJ1-3; TRBD1 is the table's D call and was not checked against the DNA. TRBV21-1 represents a pseudogene. CDR3 length equals 17 residues.